This T cell receptor (beta chain) was recorded in a study of T cell repertoires and HLA-DP antigens. Study details: In vitro CD4+ alloreactivity was against HeLa-presented HLA-DP. One alloantigen had about nine groove amino acid differences from self, the other one.

On this clone: The target antigen is unknown.

Study-wide results and limits: Average cumulative frequency of previously undetected clones was under 40% against one allele and 50% to 65% against the other.

Primers targeted 54 TRBV and 13 TRBJ segments. Method: immunoSEQ multiplex PCR; TCRdb's copy keeps in-frame clones and lacks some. The sample has about 89,000 clones; more than 75% are singletons. The CDR3 consists of 16 residues. V shed 4 bases and J shed 4 bases, with 19 bases lying between them. Germline CDR1 reads KGHSH; CDR2 reads LQKENI. The specimen was CD4+ T cells from PBMCs. This chain uses TRBV18 with TRBJ1-2, with D possibly matching TRBD1 (6 bases). This receptor was obtained from a man aged 45-60 years in good health and CMV-seronegative. The CDR3 DNA sequence: TGTGCCAGCTCACTAAAACAGGGTTGGAGCGTCTATGGCTACACCTTC. Amino acid sequence: CASSLKQGWSVYGYTF.